The rows below give T cell receptor beta chains drawn from one sample of a study of a mutant IDH1 vaccine in newly diagnosed glioma. No antigens are known for them. Clones were sequenced by immunoSEQ multiplex PCR, and TCRdb holds only the in-frame ones, with some missing. Of roughly 30,000 clones in the sample, 89% are singletons; the top ten hold roughly 20%. This specimen consisted of PBMCs, obtained from a glioma patient whose treatment included an IDH1 peptide vaccine. The receptors derive from a man younger than 30 with glioma. Each CDR3 is given with its conserved first and last residue. The order of the fields is V gene, clone size, J gene, CDR3 protein. Clone sizes are given selectively: once, few, many, or a class where the clone is expanded.

v_gene: TRBV7-9
abundance: .
j_gene: TRBJ2-5
CDR3aa: CASSLRGGRSQYQETQYF

v_gene: TRBV5-6
abundance: .
j_gene: TRBJ2-2
CDR3aa: CASSLAQGLDGELFF

v_gene: TRBV4-3
abundance: few
j_gene: TRBJ2-1
CDR3aa: CASSLQTTRGRRYEQFF

v_gene: TRBV28
abundance: .
j_gene: TRBJ1-5
CDR3aa: CASSRDRGPNQPQHF

v_gene: TRBV10-3
abundance: .
j_gene: TRBJ1-6
CDR3aa: CAISESIGSPLHF

v_gene: TRBV4-3
abundance: .
j_gene: TRBJ1-1
CDR3aa: CASSQEPRSTEAFF

v_gene: TRBV19
abundance: .
j_gene: TRBJ1-6
CDR3aa: CASRGGWNSPLHF

v_gene: TRBV10-3
abundance: .
j_gene: TRBJ2-5
CDR3aa: CAIQPAGFSGETQYF

v_gene: TRBV10-3
abundance: .
j_gene: TRBJ1-1
CDR3aa: CAISDMAEAFF

v_gene: TRBV2
abundance: .
j_gene: TRBJ2-6
CDR3aa: CASSVPSGANVLTF

v_gene: TRBV30
abundance: .
j_gene: TRBJ1-2
CDR3aa: CAWSVRPPGYTF

v_gene: TRBV7-9
abundance: once
j_gene: TRBJ1-1
CDR3aa: CASSLKGARGTEAFF

v_gene: TRBV2
abundance: .
j_gene: TRBJ2-1
CDR3aa: CASSTARSEQFF

v_gene: TRBV20-1
abundance: .
j_gene: TRBJ1-4
CDR3aa: CSAPAEKLFF

v_gene: TRBV4-1
abundance: .
j_gene: TRBJ1-2
CDR3aa: CASSPGAFYGYTF

v_gene: TRBV6-5
abundance: few
j_gene: TRBJ1-2
CDR3aa: CASRAAGEHGYTF

v_gene: TRBV25-1
abundance: few
j_gene: TRBJ1-1
CDR3aa: CASTPGGSPTEAFF

v_gene: TRBV28
abundance: .
j_gene: TRBJ2-4
CDR3aa: CASSSLSSGGNIQYF

v_gene: TRBV4-3
abundance: .
j_gene: TRBJ2-2
CDR3aa: CASSQAEGELFF

v_gene: TRBV9
abundance: .
j_gene: TRBJ2-5
CDR3aa: CASSVEGRGGETQYF

v_gene: TRBV5-1
abundance: .
j_gene: TRBJ1-5
CDR3aa: CASSITGDQPQHF

v_gene: TRBV7-9
abundance: once
j_gene: TRBJ2-3
CDR3aa: CASSLERGSTDTQYF

v_gene: TRBV9
abundance: .
j_gene: TRBJ2-7
CDR3aa: CASSSTGADYEQYF

v_gene: TRBV6-5
abundance: .
j_gene: TRBJ2-7
CDR3aa: CASSYGERSYEQYF

v_gene: TRBV6-5
abundance: .
j_gene: TRBJ1-2
CDR3aa: CASSYSPSGYGYTF

v_gene: TRBV7-9
abundance: .
j_gene: TRBJ1-2
CDR3aa: CASSSGDRVIYGYTF

v_gene: TRBV4-1
abundance: .
j_gene: TRBJ2-1
CDR3aa: CASSQGGSYNEQFF

v_gene: TRBV6-1
abundance: .
j_gene: TRBJ1-2
CDR3aa: CASSEDPAREGYTF

v_gene: TRBV30
abundance: .
j_gene: TRBJ2-2
CDR3aa: CAWSVSDRGTGELFF

v_gene: TRBV6-6
abundance: .
j_gene: TRBJ2-2
CDR3aa: CASSPTDGNGELFF

v_gene: TRBV9
abundance: .
j_gene: TRBJ1-3
CDR3aa: CASSPRTGSGNSGNTIYF

v_gene: TRBV7-9
abundance: .
j_gene: TRBJ2-7
CDR3aa: CASSKTGVYEQYF

v_gene: TRBV25-1
abundance: .
j_gene: TRBJ2-7
CDR3aa: CASSDGGRNEQYF